This TCR beta chain was documented in a study of blood T cell repertoires in COVID-19. Study details: Samples came from the United States, Italy and Spain, spanning acute and convalescent COVID-19. PBMCs, B-cell-depleted T cells, or T cells were the source of the cDNA or gDNA that made up the material.

Authors' data handling: Estimates of nucleated cell counts were drawn from the amplification of reference gene primers. Libraries were prepared by immunoSEQ multiplex PCR; TCRdb keeps only in-frame clonotypes and omits some of them. V and J calls and clone size are copied from that table; D and trimming were computed from the DNA. The sample has roughly 130,000 clones, 82% seen once. V lost 1 base and J 3 bases, leaving 10 bases between the germline ends. Germline loops: CDR1 LNHDA, CDR2 SQIVND (reference sequence). This CDR3 has 15 amino acids. The V call is TRBV19, the J call TRBJ1-5; D possibly corresponds to TRBD1 (5 bases). Material for sequencing was peripheral blood. The sequence was collected from a woman between 65 and 79 years old with acute or convalescent COVID-19. CDR3 sequence: CASSIGGGSNQPQHF. The CDR3 DNA sequence: TGTGCCAGTAGTATAGGGGGCGGTTCCAATCAGCCCCAGCATTTT.